Below, 8 T cell receptor beta chains from the same sample are listed, as sequenced in a study of ipilimumab plus nivolumab after autologous stem cell transplantation (dated by TCRdb to the early 2020s). Libraries were made using the immunoSEQ multiplex PCR assay. What TCRdb holds here is the immuneACCESS table cut down to in-frame rearrangements. Part of the clones is not present; checked against another copy, under half of the missing clones reflect an unresolved V gene, and the others are unexplained. The sample records about 40,000 clones, 85% to 95% of which are singletons. The ten largest clones represent under 1% of the sample. The sequenced sample was PBMCs, obtained in a trial of ipilimumab plus nivolumab as post-transplant consolidation. Receptor source: a male donor with multiple myeloma.

The chain is built from TRBV11-3 and TRBJ1-2; no firm D call. The CDR3 spans 14 residues. The germline V gene encodes CDR1 SGHNT and CDR2 YENEEA. V was pared by 4 bases and J by 0 bases, with 9 bases between. CDR3 DNA: TGTGCCAGCAGCTATAGAACAGCTAACTATGGCTACACCTTC. Translated, it gives CASSYRTANYGYTF.

V usage is TRBV4-3 and J usage is TRBJ1-2; the match to TRBD1 covers 9 bases. The CDR3 sequence is 15 residues long. Germline trimming cut 2 bases from V and 4 bases from J; bases unmatched to any gene: 5. The germline CDR1 and CDR2 sequences are LGHNA and YSLEER. The CDR3 bases are TGCGCCAGCAGCCAATTGGTGGGACAGGGCTATGGCTACACCTTC. It translates to CASSQLVGQGYGYTF.

The CDR3 region has the DNA TGTGCCAGCTCACCACCCGGACTAGCGGGGGGGTTGTCTGGGGCCAACGTCCTGACTTTC. Translation: CASSPPGLAGGLSGANVLTF. The chain couples TRBV18 to TRBJ2-6, with 15 bases fitting TRBD2. The V and J ends lost 0 bases and 1 base, in that order; junction bases with no gene match: 4. The length of the CDR3 is 20 residues. Per germline, CDR1 KGHSH and CDR2 LQKENI.

The CDR3 sequence: CASSPEGDRIGATGELFF. The CDR3 nucleotides read TGCGCCAGCAGCCCGGAAGGGGACAGGATCGGGGCCACCGGGGAGCTGTTTTTT. The J gene is TRBJ2-2, the V gene TRBV5-1, with 8 bases lining up with TRBD1. J was trimmed by 4 bases and V by 4 bases; bases with no gene match: 15. Germline V lookup: CDR1 SGHRS, CDR2 YFSETQ. CDR3 length: 18 amino acids.

This chain uses TRBV6-1 with TRBJ1-2; the D gene is possibly TRBD1 (6 bases). Trimming shortened V by 1 base and J by 0 bases, and 9 bases separated the two germline ends. The CDR3 has 15 amino acids. The germline CDR1 and CDR2 sequences are MNHNS and SASEGT. In DNA form, the CDR3 reads TGTGCCAGCAGTGAAGGGACAGCAGCTAACTATGGCTACACCTTC. This translates into CASSEGTAANYGYTF.

This clone was recorded only once. The chain employs TRBV6-1 and TRBJ2-1; 10 bases align to TRBD2. The CDR3 has 12 amino acids. Per the germline V gene, CDR1 is MNHNS and CDR2 is SASEGT. V was clipped by 3 bases and J by 15 bases; unmatched bases: 5. The CDR3 DNA reads as TGTGCCAGCAGTGAGGTCGTAGCGGGGGGGTTCTTC. Its protein is CASSEVVAGGFF.

This clone was recorded only once. The rearrangement links TRBV18 to TRBJ2-5; TRBD1 matches at 9 bases. The CDR3 covers 14 residues. V lost 3 bases, J lost 5 bases, and 4 bases stayed unmatched. CDR1 and CDR2 (germline): KGHSH, LQKENI. The CDR3 reads CASSPTQGAETQYF. DNA of the CDR3: TGTGCCAGCTCACCGACACAGGGGGCTGAGACCCAGTACTTC.

This clone appeared once. The J gene is TRBJ1-2, the V gene TRBV11-1; possibly TRBD1 for D (5 bases). Germline assignment: CDR1 SGHAT and CDR2 FQDESV (reference sequence). The CDR3 spans 15 residues. Trimming cost V 4 bases and J 4 bases, with 16 bases left between them. CDR3 in amino acids: CASSSARDRPYGYTF. For the CDR3, the DNA is TGTGCCAGCAGCTCCGCCCGGGACCGTCCCTATGGCTACACCTTC.